The 8 T cell receptor beta chains below come from one sample, sequenced in a study of blood T cell repertoires in COVID-19. Sequencing used immunoSEQ multiplex PCR; TCRdb keeps in-frame clones, though not all of them. The sample has more than 85,000 clones, around nine tenths seen once. Source material: peripheral blood. These receptors were obtained from a man aged 45-65 years with COVID-19, enrolled during active disease.

The chain has TRBV3-1 (or the pseudogene TRBV3-2) and TRBJ1-5; TRBD1 agrees at 7 bases. The V gene's germline CDR1 is LGHDT and CDR2 YNNKEL (reference sequence). The CDR3 has 15 residues. The V and J ends lost 5 bases and 0 bases, in that order; junction bases with no gene match: 4. Here the CDR3 reads CASSSGQYSNQPQHF. CDR3 sequence (DNA): TGTGCCAGCAGCTCGGGACAGTATAGCAATCAGCCCCAGCATTTT.

The chain uses TRBV28 and TRBJ1-2; D may be TRBD1 (5 bases). The germline V gene has CDR1 MDHEN and CDR2 SYDVKM. Deletions cut 2 bases from V and 8 bases from J, with 9 bases between. This CDR3 has 12 residues. CDR3 amino acids: CASSLARAGYTF. The CDR3 bases are TGTGCCAGCAGTTTAGCCAGGGCGGGCTACACCTTC.

This CDR3 reads CASKQGPRYGYTF. The DNA for the CDR3 is TGTGCCAGCAAACAGGGACCTCGCTATGGCTACACCTTC. The chain has TRBV12-3 or TRBV12-4 and TRBJ1-2; possible D gene TRBD1, 6 bases. CDR3 length equals 13 residues. The ends were cut back, 7 bases at V and 4 bases at J, with 13 bases in the middle.

The V gene is TRBV9, the J gene TRBJ1-2; 8 nucleotides align to TRBD1. The CDR3 is 13 residues long. The junction had 5 bases not matched to a gene; V was cut back by 4 bases and J by 6 bases. Germline assignment: CDR1 SGDLS and CDR2 YYNGEE. CDR3 protein: CASSPGGQDGYTF. The DNA for the CDR3 is TGTGCCAGCAGCCCAGGGGGCCAGGATGGCTACACCTTC. Together with reference TRBV9 and TRBJ1-2, the CDR3 gives the full variable domain: DSGVTQTPKHLITATGQRVTLRCSPRSGDLSVYWYQQSLDQGLQFLIQYYNGEERAKGNILERFSAQQFPDLHSELNLSSLELGDSALYFCASSPGGQDGYTFGSGTRLTVV.

The CDR3 loop reads CASSPPRGGGGNTIYF. The CDR3 bases are TGTGCCAGCAGCCCACCCCGGGGAGGAGGTGGAAACACCATATATTTT. The chain combines TRBV5-6 with TRBJ1-3, with D unresolved. Germline CDR1 reads SGHDT; CDR2 reads YYEEEE. V dropped 4 bases and J dropped 3 bases, with 17 bases sitting between them. This CDR3 comprises 16 residues.

The rearrangement uses TRBV6-5 and TRBJ1-5; 7 bases align to TRBD1. The CDR3 is made up of 12 amino acids. V lost 6 bases and J lost 4; bases outside the gene matches: 0. Germline V lookup: CDR1 MNHEY, CDR2 SVGAGI. This CDR3 reads CASRQGNQPQHF. CDR3 nucleotide sequence: TGTGCCAGCAGACAGGGGAATCAGCCCCAGCATTTT.

The chain has TRBV2 and TRBJ2-7; TRBD2 matches at 9 bases. V dropped 4 bases and J dropped 3; count of bases not matched to a gene: 10. The CDR3 contains 16 residues. CDR1 is SNHLY and CDR2 is FYNNEI in the germline V gene. The CDR3 here is CASSGARGGGDYEQYF. The DNA for the CDR3 is TGTGCCAGCAGTGGGGCCCGTGGCGGGGGGGACTACGAGCAGTACTTC.

This chain uses TRBV24-1 with TRBJ2-2, with TRBD1 matching 8 bases. Germline assignment: CDR1 KGHDR and CDR2 SFDVKD. V shed 4 bases, J shed 5 bases, and the junction held 8 bases outside the gene matches. This CDR3 has 16 residues. The CDR3, as DNA: TGTGCCACCAGTGACGCGGGACAGGCCCCTACCGGGGAGCTGTTTTTT. It codes for CATSDAGQAPTGELFF.